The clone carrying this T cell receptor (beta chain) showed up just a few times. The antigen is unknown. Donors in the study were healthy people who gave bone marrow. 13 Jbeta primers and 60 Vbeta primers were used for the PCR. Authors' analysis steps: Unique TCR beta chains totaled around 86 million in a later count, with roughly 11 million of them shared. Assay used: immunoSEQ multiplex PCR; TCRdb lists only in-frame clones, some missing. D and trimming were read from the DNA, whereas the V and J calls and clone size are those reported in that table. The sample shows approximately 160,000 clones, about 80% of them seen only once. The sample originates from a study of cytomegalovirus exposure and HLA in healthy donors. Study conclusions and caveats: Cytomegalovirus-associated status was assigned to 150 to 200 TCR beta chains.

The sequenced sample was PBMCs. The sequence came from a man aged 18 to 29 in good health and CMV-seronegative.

CDR3 sequence reads: CASSAQNPNQPQHF. Written as DNA, the CDR3 is TGTGCCAGCAGTGCACAGAACCCCAATCAGCCCCAGCATTTT. V is TRBV6-6 and J is TRBJ1-5; no firm D call. V was clipped by 5 bases and J by 3 bases, with 11 bases between them. The CDR3 has 14 amino acids. Germline values: CDR1 MNHNY, CDR2 SVGAGI (reference sequence).